This note documents a single T cell receptor (beta chain) sequence. The sample comes from a study of shared clonotypes between healthy human individuals. CD45RO-negative, CCR7-selected cells formed the naive CD8 fraction, which excluded terminally differentiated effector memory CD45RA+ cells. The study drew all its donors from Caucasian adults living in Nashville, Tennessee. It was about 180 ng DNA, 25,000 to 35,000 T cell genomes, that sorted-subset replicate PCRs used. Generated by immunoSEQ multiplex PCR, the TCRdb table keeps only in-frame clones and is missing some. The table records more than 2 million clones, approximately 94% of them present only once. The receptor's source is a man between 18 and 35 years old in good health. Sequenced material: naive CD8+ T cells sorted from blood.

This CDR3 is CAISESMVAGGSEQFF. The CDR3 DNA sequence: TGTGCCATCAGTGAGTCGATGGTAGCGGGGGGGAGTGAGCAGTTCTTC. The J gene is TRBJ2-1, the V gene TRBV10-3; 11 bases are shared with TRBD2. This CDR3 spans 16 amino acids. Germline V gene sequence: CDR1 ENHRY, CDR2 SYGVKD. The V and J ends lost 0 bases and 9 bases, in that order; junction bases with no gene match: 7.